The clone carrying this T cell receptor (beta chain) showed up just once. The data stem from a study of T cell changes during pregnancy in multiple sclerosis. Sequencing was performed with immunoSEQ multiplex PCR; in TCRdb, only in-frame clones are kept and a portion is missing. This sample has around 40,000 clones, with about 92% found just once. Looked up from germline, CDR1 is SGDLS and CDR2 is YYNGEE. Unmatched junction bases numbered 7, after V lost 0 bases and J lost 7 bases. The CDR3 extends over 16 amino acids. The chain uses TRBV9 and TRBJ2-1; 10 positions agree with TRBD2. The TCR was taken from a female donor with multiple sclerosis, enrolled in a pregnancy study. The sequencing used CD8+ T cells from peripheral blood mononuclear cells, collected in the third trimester of pregnancy. This chain's CDR3 is CASSVGGLAKGNEQFF. CDR3 DNA: TGTGCCAGCAGCGTAGGGGGACTAGCGAAAGGGAATGAGCAGTTCTTC.